The 16 T cell receptor beta chains below were found in one sample sequenced in a study of blood T cell repertoires in COVID-19. Assay: immunoSEQ multiplex PCR; the TCRdb copy retains only in-frame clones and omits some. The table includes about 170,000 clones, around four fifths detected once. Material for sequencing was peripheral blood. The receptor set was obtained from an elderly woman with acute or convalescent COVID-19.

The chain links TRBV5-1 to TRBJ1-2; 9 bases are a match to TRBD1. The junction had 3 bases not matched to a gene; V was cut back by 4 bases and J by 5 bases. The germline CDR1 and CDR2 sequences are SGHRS and YFSETQ. This CDR3 is 13 amino acids long. CDR3 protein: CASSVQGAYGYTF. In DNA form, the CDR3 reads TGCGCCAGCAGCGTACAGGGGGCATATGGCTACACCTTC. The full variable domain, rest sourced from reference TRBV5-1 and TRBJ1-2, is KAGVTQTPRYLIKTRGQQVTLSCSPISGHRSVSWYQQTPGQGLQFLFEYFSETQRNKGNFPGRFSGRQFSNSRSEMNVSTLELGDSALYLCASSVQGAYGYTFGSGTRLTVV.

The chain employs TRBV27 and TRBJ1-5; a possible D gene is TRBD1 (6 bases). This CDR3 spans 15 amino acids. Germline V gene sequence: CDR1 MNHEY, CDR2 SMNVEV (reference sequence). Trimming took 3 bases from V and 3 from J, leaving 12 bases between them. The CDR3 loop is CASSLGQGNNQPQHF. The CDR3 DNA is TGTGCCAGCAGTTTGGGGCAGGGGAACAATCAGCCCCAGCATTTT.

The J gene is TRBJ2-2, the V gene TRBV24-1, with D perhaps matching TRBD2 (5 bases). V gave up 4 bases and J gave up 4 bases, with 9 bases separating them. Per germline, CDR1 KGHDR and CDR2 SFDVKD. The length of the CDR3 is 14 residues. CDR3 in amino acids: CATSDSGLTGELFF. CDR3 DNA: TGTGCCACCAGTGACAGTGGACTCACCGGGGAGCTGTTTTTT.

V and J are TRBV6-5 and TRBJ2-7; 10 bases align to TRBD1. The CDR3 is 15 amino acids. Unmatched junction bases numbered 7, after V lost 8 bases and J lost 0 bases. In germline, CDR1 is MNHEY, CDR2 SVGAGI. In DNA, the CDR3 is TGTGCCAGCTCACGGACAGGGGGAATCTCCTACGAGCAGTACTTC. Its translation is CASSRTGGISYEQYF.

The V call is TRBV11-2, the J call TRBJ2-7; no definite D call. V lost 8 bases, J lost 6 bases, and 20 bases lay in between. The V gene's germline CDR1 is SGHAT and CDR2 FQNNGV. The CDR3 sequence is 14 residues long. For the CDR3, the DNA is TGTGCCAGCTGGCCGGGTTTCCTATCGGTCGAGCAGTACTTC. This gives the protein CASWPGFLSVEQYF.

This chain links TRBV2 with TRBJ1-2; D is unresolved. V lost 7 bases and J 4 bases, leaving 7 bases between the germline ends. Germline V CDR1 and CDR2: SNHLY, FYNNEI. The CDR3 is 11 amino acids. The CDR3 is CASTQLYGYTF. In DNA, the CDR3 is TGTGCCAGCACACAGCTCTATGGCTACACCTTC.

This chain links TRBV4-3 with TRBJ2-7, with D possibly being TRBD1 (6 bases). CDR1 is LGHNA, CDR2 YSLEER, per germline. This CDR3 region has 15 residues. Trimming left V 1 base short and J 4 bases short, with 14 bases between. The CDR3 region has the DNA TGCGCCAGCAGCCAAGTCAGGGGACCTAGTTACGAGCAGTACTTC. Translation: CASSQVRGPSYEQYF.

The V call is TRBV10-3, the J call TRBJ1-5; 7 bases map to TRBD1. CDR3 length equals 14 residues. V dropped 5 bases and J dropped 2; count of bases not matched to a gene: 3. Per germline, CDR1 ENHRY and CDR2 SYGVKD. The CDR3 spells CAISRDRGNQPQHF. DNA for the CDR3: TGTGCCATCAGTCGGGACAGAGGCAATCAGCCCCAGCATTTT.

On this clone itself: Other DNA sequences in this sample translate to the same CDR3. The chain uses TRBV11-2 and TRBJ1-4, with D tentatively TRBD1 (5 bases). The CDR3 totals 15 residues. Germline assignment: CDR1 SGHAT and CDR2 FQNNGV. Trimming cost V 1 base and J 3 bases, with 9 bases left between them. The CDR3 DNA reads as TGTGCCAGCAGCTTAGTAACGGGGGCTAATGAAAAACTGTTTTTT. Translating gives CASSLVTGANEKLFF.

The CDR3 sequence is CAWSGVNSNQPQHF. The CDR3 coding sequence is TGTGCCTGGAGTGGAGTGAATAGCAATCAGCCCCAGCATTTT. This chain links TRBV30 with TRBJ1-5; D call uncertain. CDR1 GTSNPN and CDR2 SVGIG come from the germline V gene (reference sequence). V gave up 1 base and J gave up 0 bases, with 7 bases separating them. This CDR3 has 14 residues. Full variable domain (remainder filled in from reference TRBV30 and TRBJ1-5): SQTIHQWPATLVQPVGSPLSLECTVEGTSNPNLYWYRQAAGRGLQLLFYSVGIGQISSEVPQNLSASRPQDRQFILSSKKLLLSDSGFYLCAWSGVNSNQPQHFGDGTRLSIL.

This rearrangement joins TRBV28 to TRBJ2-4, with a weak D call TRBD1 (5 bases). V was pared by 6 bases and J by 1 base, with 13 bases between. This CDR3 is 15 amino acids long. Germline CDR1 MDHEN, CDR2 SYDVKM. The CDR3: CASSPPTVAKNIQYF. The CDR3 DNA reads TGTGCCAGCAGCCCCCCGACAGTCGCCAAAAACATTCAGTACTTC. The full variable domain, rest sourced from reference TRBV28 and TRBJ2-4, is DVKVTQSSRYLVKRTGEKVFLECVQDMDHENMFWYRQDPGLGLRLIYFSYDVKMKEKGDIPEGYSVSREKKERFSLILESASTNQTSMYLCASSPPTVAKNIQYFGAGTRLSVL.

This clone was observed many times. This chain uses TRBV6-5 with TRBJ1-6; TRBD1 might be the D (5 bases). Germline lookup yields CDR1 MNHEY and CDR2 SVGAGI. This CDR3 spans 14 amino acids. Trimming pared 0 bases from V and 10 bases from J, leaving 10 bases between. The CDR3, as DNA: TGTGCCAGCAGTTACTCGCAGGGTAACTCACCCCTCCACTTT. Encoded protein: CASSYSQGNSPLHF.

This clone was picked up a small number of times. V usage is TRBV12-3 or TRBV12-4 and J usage is TRBJ2-3, with TRBD2 as a possible D gene (6 bases). There are 11 residues in the CDR3. V lost 6 bases and J lost 10, with 11 bases in between. CDR3 sequence reads: CASRKGRPQYF. CDR3 coding DNA: TGTGCCAGCAGAAAGGGGAGGCCGCAGTATTTT.

This sequence joins TRBV30 and TRBJ2-3; 8 bases map to TRBD2. Germline CDR1 reads GTSNPN; CDR2 reads SVGIG (reference sequence). The CDR3 is made up of 14 amino acids. V was pared by 0 bases and J by 4 bases, with 3 bases of the junction left unmatched. The CDR3 nucleotides are TGTGCCTGGAGTGTAGGGCGGGAGGCAGATACGCAGTATTTT. Protein: CAWSVGREADTQYF.

This clone has more than one count but fewer than ten. The chain has TRBV15 and TRBJ1-1; D is undetermined. Germline CDR1 is LNHNV and CDR2 is YYDKDF (reference sequence). The CDR3 loop spans 12 amino acids. V was trimmed by 0 bases and J by 10 bases, leaving 9 bases between them. CDR3 residues: CATSRETRGAFF. In DNA, the CDR3 is TGTGCCACCAGCAGAGAGACCCGAGGAGCTTTCTTT.

The V gene is TRBV12-5, the J gene TRBJ2-1; D gene ambiguous. The CDR3 has 13 amino acids. Trimming left V 2 bases short and J 4 bases short, with 6 bases between. Germline V gives CDR1 LGHNT, CDR2 FRNRAP. CDR3 sequence (DNA): TGTGCTAGTGGTTTGTACTCTTACAATGAGCAGTTCTTC. Its protein is CASGLYSYNEQFF.